The TCR beta chain described here comes from a study of beta chain features in type 1 diabetes. As for the study in general: When patients were set against healthy donors, age, gender and cell yields were similar.

Expressed TCRB transcripts were sequenced because the entire RNA isolate underwent reverse transcription. Clones were read by immunoSEQ multiplex PCR, and TCRdb kept only the in-frame ones, dropping some. Of some 400,000 clones listed, approximately 15% are singletons. This CDR3 contains 15 residues. V was clipped by 4 bases and J by 3 bases; unmatched bases: 4. Germline loops: CDR1 SGHRS, CDR2 YFSETQ. Study-level findings and limits: In cDNA sequencing, cells with high TCR expression could be over-represented. Patients with type 1 diabetes carried fewer insertions and had more deletions at their VDJ junctions.

In regard to this clone: Its antigen is not identified.

This chain connects TRBV5-1 to TRBJ1-5; the match to TRBD1 covers 10 bases. Sequencing was performed on naive CD4+ T cells from blood. The origin of this receptor is a young woman in good health. The CDR3 nucleotides read TGCGCCAGCAGCAGGACAGGGGGTAACAATCAGCCCCAGCATTTT. Translating gives CASSRTGGNNQPQHF.